Each of the 23 T cell receptor beta chains below was sequenced from the same sample in a study of identifying expanded T cells in peripheral blood. Profiling relied on immunoSEQ multiplex PCR, and the TCRdb table lists in-frame clones only, not all of them. This sample carries about 78,000 clones, approximately 84% of them seen once, and the ten largest clones take roughly 18%. Sequencing used blood. The receptors were sampled from a person aged 18 to 75 in good health.

The chain uses TRBV27 and TRBJ2-5; D not resolved. V lost 4 bases, J lost 5 bases, and 11 bases lay in between. The length of the CDR3 is 13 residues. CDR1 is MNHEY, CDR2 SMNVEV, per germline (reference sequence). CDR3 region: CASSSRAPETQYF. The CDR3 coding sequence is TGTGCCAGCAGTTCCAGAGCCCCTGAGACCCAGTACTTC.

This chain uses TRBV7-2 with TRBJ2-2, with unresolved D. CDR3 size: 14 residues. Germline assignment: CDR1 SGHTA and CDR2 FQGNSA. V lost 5 bases to trimming and J lost 2 bases, with 9 bases between them. As DNA, the CDR3 is TGTGCCAGCAGCCCCTCCTTCAACACCGGGGAGCTGTTTTTT. Its protein product is CASSPSFNTGELFF.

The J gene is TRBJ2-3, the V gene TRBV10-3; 7 bases are shared with TRBD2. With 2 bases clipped from V and 2 bases from J, the junction kept 4 bases outside the gene matches. Germline V gene sequence: CDR1 ENHRY, CDR2 SYGVKD. The CDR3 is 15 amino acids. CDR3 in amino acids: CAISETSEYTDTQYF. CDR3 nucleotide sequence: TGTGCCATCAGTGAGACTAGCGAATACACAGATACGCAGTATTTT.

The rearrangement joins TRBV6-5 to TRBJ1-1, with D possibly TRBD1 on 6 matching bases. The germline V gene encodes CDR1 MNHEY and CDR2 SVGAGI. CDR3 size: 15 residues. Trimming removed 2 bases from V and 0 bases from J, with 10 bases in between. The CDR3 reads CASSYTTGMNTEAFF. For the CDR3, the DNA is TGTGCCAGCAGTTACACAACAGGGATGAACACTGAAGCTTTCTTT.

Here the CDR3 DNA reads TGTGCCAGCAGTTACGGGGGTTCATATAGCAATCAGCCCCAGCATTTT. This translates into CASSYGGSYSNQPQHF. This chain uses TRBV6-6 with TRBJ1-5; possible D gene TRBD1, 5 bases. Looked up from germline, CDR1 is MNHNY and CDR2 is SVGAGI (reference sequence). The length of the CDR3 is 16 residues. With 2 bases removed from V and 0 bases from J, the gap between germline ends came to 11 bases.

The chain joins TRBV18 to TRBJ1-1; weak D call: TRBD1 (5 bases). With 8 bases removed from V and 4 bases from J, the gap between germline ends came to 14 bases. The length of the CDR3 is 13 residues. Germline V gene data show CDR1 as KGHSH and CDR2 as LQKENI. CDR3 amino acids: CASAYDQGTEAFF. The DNA for the CDR3 is TGTGCCAGCGCGTACGATCAGGGCACTGAAGCTTTCTTT.

In its sample, this clone was seen many times. V gene TRBV10-3 combines with J gene TRBJ2-7; no clear D. Germline V gives CDR1 ENHRY, CDR2 SYGVKD. CDR3 length equals 15 residues. Trimming stripped 3 bases from V and 8 bases from J, with 20 bases between. CDR3 coding DNA: TGTGCCATCAGTGAATTTGGAGATCAGGCCCCTAAGCAGTACTTC. This gives the protein CAISEFGDQAPKQYF.

The J gene is TRBJ2-5, the V gene TRBV7-3; weak D call: TRBD1 (6 bases). The germline V gene encodes CDR1 SGHTA and CDR2 FQGTGA. Deletions cut 4 bases from V and 5 bases from J, with 14 bases between. The CDR3 is 14 amino acids. The CDR3 coding sequence is TGTGCCAGCAGCTCAACAGGGTCCGGGGAGACCCAGTACTTC. Amino acids: CASSSTGSGETQYF.

This clone was picked up one time. An end of the junction differs from the germline gene, which may be a read error. Other DNA sequences from this sample encode an identical CDR3 as well. The V gene is TRBV7-2, the J gene TRBJ2-7; D is perhaps TRBD1 or TRBD2 (5 bases each). Germline CDR1 reads SGHTA; CDR2 reads FQGNSA. The CDR3 length is 13 residues. CDR3 in amino acids: CASSLAGENEQYF. Here the CDR3 DNA reads TGTGCCAGCAGCTTAGCGGGGGAGAACGAACAGTACTTC.

The chain uses TRBV28 and TRBJ2-3, with 9 bases aligning to TRBD1. Germline lookup yields CDR1 MDHEN and CDR2 SYDVKM. The CDR3 loop spans 15 amino acids. V gave up 5 bases and J gave up 4 bases; unmatched junction bases: 7. CDR3 region: CASSAPGQGADTQYF. The CDR3 nucleotides read TGTGCCAGCAGTGCCCCGGGACAGGGCGCAGATACGCAGTATTTT. Combining the CDR3 with reference TRBV28 and TRBJ2-3 gives the whole variable domain DVKVTQSSRYLVKRTGEKVFLECVQDMDHENMFWYRQDPGLGLRLIYFSYDVKMKEKGDIPEGYSVSREKKERFSLILESASTNQTSMYLCASSAPGQGADTQYFGPGTRLTVL.

This clone appeared once. V usage is TRBV7-9 and J usage is TRBJ2-3, with 7 bases lining up with TRBD2. The CDR3 contains 16 residues. The germline gives CDR1 SEHNR, CDR2 FQNEAQ (reference sequence). J lost 2 bases, V lost 2 bases, and 7 bases had no gene match. The CDR3 DNA reads TGTGCCAGCAGCTTAAGACTAGCTGATTTCACAGATACGCAGTATTTT. It translates to CASSLRLADFTDTQYF.

The chain combines TRBV4-2 with TRBJ2-1, with D possibly TRBD1 on 5 matching bases. Germline V gene lookup returns CDR1 LGHNA and CDR2 YNFKEQ. The length of the CDR3 is 17 residues. The V end lost 0 bases, the J end lost 3 bases, and 15 bases lay between the germline ends. In nucleotides, the CDR3 is TGTGCCAGCAGCCAAGATGCAAGGGGCCAGAGCTACAATGAGCAGTTCTTC. Encoded protein: CASSQDARGQSYNEQFF.

The chain employs TRBV5-1 and TRBJ1-2; D gene unclear. CDR3 length: 14 residues. The V and J ends lost 0 bases and 8 bases respectively, with 14 bases between them. Germline CDR1 and CDR2: SGHRS and YFSETQ. For the CDR3, the DNA is TGCGCCAGCAGCTTGGAGGCCCCTCCGGAGGGCTACACCTTC. Translation gives CASSLEAPPEGYTF.

The gene calls are TRBV29-1 and TRBJ2-1, with D perhaps matching TRBD2 (6 bases). The CDR3 contains 11 residues. CDR1 and CDR2 (germline): SQVTM, ANQGSEA. Trimming cost V 7 bases and J 8 bases, with 12 bases left between them. This CDR3 reads CSAVWRDEQFF. As DNA, the CDR3 is TGCAGCGCTGTGTGGAGGGATGAGCAGTTCTTC.

J is TRBJ2-3 and V is TRBV2, with D perhaps matching TRBD1 (6 bases). CDR3 length: 14 residues. CDR1 is SNHLY and CDR2 is FYNNEI in the germline V gene. V was cut by 7 bases and J by 6 bases, with 17 bases left in between. CDR3 in amino acids: CASMDSPIPDTQYF. CDR3 sequence (DNA): TGTGCCAGCATGGACAGCCCTATCCCCGATACGCAGTATTTT.

The chain joins TRBV6-5 to TRBJ2-5; D assignment may be TRBD1 or TRBD2 (5 bases each). The CDR3 runs to 14 residues. Germline V gene lookup returns CDR1 MNHEY and CDR2 SVGAGI. Between the trimmed V and J ends, which lost 9 bases and 5 bases, there was a span of 19 bases. The CDR3 DNA reads TGTGCCAGTTCGATACACGGGGACGGGGAGACCCAGTACTTC. Its protein is CASSIHGDGETQYF.

This clone was recorded many times. Other DNA sequences from this sample encode an identical CDR3 as well. This rearrangement joins TRBV5-4 to TRBJ2-7, with TRBD1 matching over 9 bases. From germline, CDR1 is SGHNT and CDR2 YYREEE (reference sequence). The CDR3 contains 14 residues. The V and J ends lost 4 bases and 1 base, in that order; junction bases with no gene match: 3. In nucleotides, the CDR3 is TGTGCCAGCAGCCGGGGGACAGGGTCCTACGAGCAGTACTTC. Translation gives CASSRGTGSYEQYF.

V usage is TRBV28 and J usage is TRBJ2-5; D remains ambiguous. Trimming took off 10 bases at V and 5 bases at J, with 17 bases between the two ends. Germline CDR1 and CDR2: MDHEN and SYDVKM. The CDR3 length is 13 residues. CDR3 region: CATGEVLVETQYF. DNA of the CDR3: TGTGCCACCGGAGAGGTACTTGTCGAGACCCAGTACTTC.

This clone was seen just once. This chain links TRBV6-1 with TRBJ1-3, with TRBD1 matching over 8 bases. The CDR3 runs 14 residues. Trimming removed 4 bases from V and 4 bases from J; junction bases left unmatched: 3. Germline CDR1 and CDR2: MNHNS and SASEGT. The CDR3 spells CASSGQGAGNTIYF. DNA of the CDR3: TGTGCCAGCAGTGGCCAGGGGGCCGGAAACACCATATATTTT.

This chain uses TRBV21-1 with TRBJ2-6; the listed D gene, TRBD2, was not tested against the DNA. TRBV21-1 constitutes a pseudogene. The CDR3 has 19 residues. In nucleotides, the CDR3 is TGTGCCAGCAGCAAAGGAAAAGGAGGTGTTCGCTGTGGGGCCAACGTCCTGACTTTC. Translated, it gives CASSKGKGGVRCGANVLTF.

J is TRBJ1-2 and V is TRBV28; D is unresolved. CDR1 and CDR2 (germline): MDHEN, SYDVKM. The CDR3 has 10 amino acids. Trimming pared 6 bases from V and 7 bases from J, leaving 6 bases between. The CDR3 loop is CASSAVGYTF. The CDR3 nucleotides read TGTGCCAGCAGCGCGGTTGGCTACACCTTC.

The rearrangement joins TRBV20-1 to TRBJ1-2; no clear D gene. CDR1 DFQATT and CDR2 SNEGSKA come from the germline V gene (reference sequence). The CDR3 has 11 residues. Deletions cut 3 bases from V and 5 bases from J, with 7 bases between. In DNA, the CDR3 is TGCAGTGCTAGTTCTGGATATGGCTACACCTTC. Its protein is CSASSGYGYTF.

The chain combines TRBV11-2 with TRBJ2-1; no clear D. CDR3 length equals 13 residues. Trimming shortened V by 5 bases and J by 5 bases, and 10 bases separated the two germline ends. Germline V gene data show CDR1 as SGHAT and CDR2 as FQNNGV. CDR3 amino acids: CASSLQTNNEQFF. The CDR3 region has the DNA TGTGCCAGCAGCCTACAGACAAACAATGAGCAGTTCTTC.